Each of the 21 T cell receptor beta chains below was sequenced from the same sample in a study of cytomegalovirus exposure and HLA in healthy donors. The PCR had 60 Vbeta and 13 Jbeta primers. Repertoires were generated with immunoSEQ multiplex PCR, while TCRdb's copy carries only in-frame clones and drops some. Its table records some 75,000 clones. The sample consisted of PBMCs. All receptors derive from a man aged 35 to 55 in good health and CMV-seronegative.

V and J are TRBV29-1 and TRBJ2-5; D not certain. The tail of the sequence fits TRBJ2-7 better, so the J call may be wrong. Germline loops: CDR1 SQVTM, CDR2 ANQGSEA. The CDR3 is 11 residues long. CDR3 bases: TGCAGCGTCCGCTCTTCCTACGAGCAGTACTTC. Translation gives CSVRSSYEQYF.

The rearrangement links TRBV7-2 to TRBJ1-1, with 7 bases lining up with TRBD1. Germline lookup yields CDR1 SGHTA and CDR2 FQGNSA. The CDR3 has 15 residues. V gave up 1 base and J gave up 3 bases; unmatched junction bases: 5. The chain's CDR3 is CASSLDPGGDTEAFF. The CDR3 DNA sequence: TGTGCCAGCAGCTTAGATCCAGGGGGAGACACTGAAGCTTTCTTT.

Details on this clone: This sample also contains other DNA sequences that code for the same CDR3. The V gene is TRBV11-3, the J gene TRBJ2-1, with 12 bases fitting TRBD1. Germline values: CDR1 SGHNT, CDR2 YENEEA. This CDR3 is 15 amino acids long. J gave up 4 bases and V 3 bases, and 1 base lay outside the gene matches. For the CDR3, the DNA is TGTGCCAGCAGCTTGGGACAGGGGGCTTACAATGAGCAGTTCTTC. Encoded protein: CASSLGQGAYNEQFF.

This chain joins TRBV25-1 and TRBJ1-4, with unresolved D. Trimming stripped 4 bases from V and 7 bases from J, with 10 bases between. The CDR3 runs 13 residues. Per germline, CDR1 MGHDK and CDR2 SYGVNS. CDR3 nucleotide sequence: TGTGCCAGCAGTGGGGTAAGCGGTGAAAAACTGTTTTTT. Translation gives CASSGVSGEKLFF.

The CDR3 region is CASSGVPGQGGTEAFF. CDR3 coding DNA: TGTGCCAGCAGTGGGGTCCCGGGACAGGGGGGGACTGAAGCTTTCTTT. V usage is TRBV6-1 and J usage is TRBJ1-1; 11 bases align to TRBD1. V lost 4 bases to trimming and J lost 5 bases; unmatched junction nucleotides: 9. CDR3 length: 16 amino acids. Looked up from germline, CDR1 is MNHNS and CDR2 is SASEGT.

For this clone: The sample contains more than one DNA sequence encoding this CDR3. The CDR3 here is CASSLGAGKETQYF. CDR3 nucleotide sequence: TGCGCCAGCAGCTTGGGGGCGGGAAAAGAGACCCAGTACTTC. The chain is built from TRBV5-1 and TRBJ2-5; D is perhaps TRBD2 (6 bases). CDR3 size: 14 residues. The ends were cut back, 0 bases at V and 3 bases at J, with 9 bases in the middle. Germline V gene sequence: CDR1 SGHRS, CDR2 YFSETQ.

Here the CDR3 reads CASSFGYPSSTDTQYF. CDR3 bases: TGTGCCAGCAGCTTCGGGTATCCTTCTAGCACAGATACGCAGTATTTT. The chain has TRBV7-2 and TRBJ2-3; D is undetermined. Germline CDR1 and CDR2: SGHTA and FQGNSA. Trimming left V 3 bases short and J 0 bases short, with 13 bases between. The CDR3 has 16 residues.

The V gene is TRBV18, the J gene TRBJ1-4; no reliable D call. Trimming stripped 2 bases from V and 8 bases from J, with 6 bases between. Per the germline V gene, CDR1 is KGHSH and CDR2 is LQKENI. CDR3 length equals 12 residues. CDR3 residues: CASSPSEEKLFF. The CDR3 DNA is TGTGCCAGCTCACCAAGTGAGGAAAAACTGTTTTTT.

The chain is built from TRBV5-1 and TRBJ2-7, with TRBD2 matching 7 bases. After removal of 4 bases from V and 2 bases from J, the junction contained 6 bases not matched to a gene. The CDR3 totals 14 residues. Looked up from germline, CDR1 is SGHRS and CDR2 is YFSETQ. The CDR3 DNA reads as TGCGCCAGCAGCCCCGGGACTACTGCCTACGAGCAGTACTTC. Translating it yields CASSPGTTAYEQYF.

V gene TRBV19 combines with J gene TRBJ1-2; no firm D call. In germline, CDR1 is LNHDA, CDR2 SQIVND (reference sequence). The CDR3 sequence is 13 residues long. The V gene lost 5 bases and the J gene lost 4 bases, with 11 bases spanning the gap. The CDR3 DNA follows: TGTGCCAGTAGTGGAGGGTTCTCCTATGGCTACACCTTC. Encoded protein: CASSGGFSYGYTF. The full variable domain, its missing parts supplied by reference TRBV19 and TRBJ1-2, is DGGITQSPKYLFRKEGQNVTLSCEQNLNHDAMYWYRQDPGQGLRLIYYSQIVNDFQKGDIAEGYSVSREKKESFPLTVTSAQKNPTAFYLCASSGGFSYGYTFGSGTRLTVV.

V and J are TRBV18 and TRBJ2-5; D is uncertain. The CDR3 is made up of 12 amino acids. The V end was cut by 0 bases, the J end by 6 bases, with 5 bases between. Germline assignment: CDR1 KGHSH and CDR2 LQKENI. The CDR3 DNA sequence: TGTGCCAGCTCACCACCGGGCAAGACCCAGTACTTC. Its protein product is CASSPPGKTQYF.

CDR3 DNA sequence: TGTGCCAGCTCACCACTCAACAGGGCTAACTATGGCTACACCTTC. Translation: CASSPLNRANYGYTF. The J gene is TRBJ1-2, the V gene TRBV18; the D gene is possibly TRBD1 (6 bases). V was shortened by 1 base and J by 0 bases, with 9 bases between the two germline ends. Per the germline V gene, CDR1 is KGHSH and CDR2 is LQKENI. The CDR3 consists of 15 residues.

V usage is TRBV6-1 and J usage is TRBJ2-5, with 14 bases lining up with TRBD2. V shed 11 bases, J shed 5 bases, and the junction held 10 bases outside the gene matches. The CDR3 runs to 15 residues. The V gene's germline CDR1 is MNHNS and CDR2 SASEGT. CDR3 sequence reads: CAVTPGTSGGETQYF. Written as DNA, the CDR3 is TGTGCCGTAACTCCCGGGACTAGCGGGGGTGAGACCCAGTACTTC.

V gene TRBV27 combines with J gene TRBJ2-2; no clear D. V dropped 4 bases and J dropped 0 bases, with 6 bases sitting between them. The CDR3 totals 14 residues. Germline V gene sequence: CDR1 MNHEY, CDR2 SMNVEV (reference sequence). The CDR3 spells CASSYLANTGELFF. CDR3 bases: TGTGCCAGCAGTTACCTAGCGAACACCGGGGAGCTGTTTTTT.

The rearrangement joins TRBV28 to TRBJ2-1; TRBD2 matches at 12 bases. The germline CDR1 and CDR2 sequences are MDHEN and SYDVKM. The CDR3 is 15 residues long. J lost 9 bases, V lost 8 bases, and 11 bases had no gene match. DNA for the CDR3: TGTGCCAGCGCCCTGACTAGCGGGAGAGGGAGTGAGCAGTTCTTC. The encoded protein is CASALTSGRGSEQFF.

CDR3 DNA sequence: TGTGCCAGCAGCTCGGGACAGACAGATACGCAGTATTTT. Residues: CASSSGQTDTQYF. The V gene is TRBV7-6, the J gene TRBJ2-3; 7 nucleotides agree with TRBD1. The germline gives CDR1 SGHVS, CDR2 FNYEAQ. V dropped 4 bases and J dropped 3; count of bases not matched to a gene: 1. The CDR3 is made up of 13 amino acids.

The chain recombines TRBV30 with TRBJ2-3; TRBD2 matches at 7 bases. Germline values: CDR1 GTSNPN, CDR2 SVGIG (reference sequence). CDR3 length: 12 residues. V shed 5 bases and J 4 bases; nucleotides not matched to a gene: 3. CDR3: CAWGRGPDTQYF. The CDR3 DNA sequence: TGTGCCTGGGGGAGGGGACCAGATACGCAGTATTTT.

The gene calls are TRBV4-3 and TRBJ1-1; weak D call: TRBD1 (6 bases). The germline V and J ends were trimmed by 2 bases and 3 bases, with 13 bases remaining between them. Germline V lookup: CDR1 LGHNA, CDR2 YSLEER. The CDR3 loop spans 15 amino acids. The CDR3 DNA reads as TGCGCCAGCAGCCAACCTCCGGGGGGGCACACTGAAGCTTTCTTT. This gives the protein CASSQPPGGHTEAFF.

The chain is built from TRBV7-2 and TRBJ2-7, with a possible D match to TRBD1 (5 bases). Germline V gene lookup returns CDR1 SGHTA and CDR2 FQGNSA. The CDR3 is 16 residues long. V lost 5 bases and J lost 5, with 22 bases in between. The CDR3 DNA follows: TGTGCCAGCAGCCCGGGTCGGACATACCTTCCCGACGAGCAGTACTTC. Translated, it gives CASSPGRTYLPDEQYF.

The rearrangement uses TRBV4-1 and TRBJ1-1, with 10 bases that match TRBD1. J lost 0 bases, V lost 2 bases, and 6 bases had no gene match. This CDR3 region has 17 residues. Germline V gene lookup returns CDR1 MGHRA and CDR2 YSYEKL. Written as DNA, the CDR3 is TGCGCCAGCAGCCAATGGTCAGGGACAGGGGTGAACACTGAAGCTTTCTTT. The encoded protein is CASSQWSGTGVNTEAFF.

The rearrangement uses TRBV10-3 and TRBJ1-2; the D gene is possibly TRBD1 (6 bases). The V gene's germline CDR1 is ENHRY and CDR2 SYGVKD. This CDR3 spans 13 amino acids. V gave up 3 bases and J gave up 4 bases, with 9 bases separating them. This chain's CDR3 is CAISEGQFYGYTF. The CDR3 coding sequence is TGTGCCATCAGTGAAGGACAGTTCTATGGCTACACCTTC.